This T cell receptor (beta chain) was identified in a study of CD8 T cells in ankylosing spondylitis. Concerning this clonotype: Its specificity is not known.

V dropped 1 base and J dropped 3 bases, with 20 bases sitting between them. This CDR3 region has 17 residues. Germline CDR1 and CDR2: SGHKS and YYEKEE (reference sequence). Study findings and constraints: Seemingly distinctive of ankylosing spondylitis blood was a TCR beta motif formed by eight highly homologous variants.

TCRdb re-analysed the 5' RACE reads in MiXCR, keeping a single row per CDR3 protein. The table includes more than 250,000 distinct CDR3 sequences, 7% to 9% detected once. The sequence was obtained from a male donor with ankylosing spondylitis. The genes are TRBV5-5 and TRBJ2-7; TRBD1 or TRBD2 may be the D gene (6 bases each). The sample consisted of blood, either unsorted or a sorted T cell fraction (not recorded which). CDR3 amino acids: CASSLWAGTQVNYEQYF. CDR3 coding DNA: TGTGCCAGCAGCTTGTGGGCGGGGACACAAGTAAACTACGAGCAGTACTTC. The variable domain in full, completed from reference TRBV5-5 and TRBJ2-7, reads DAGVTQSPTHLIKTRGQQVTLRCSPISGHKSVSWYQQVLGQGPQFIFQYYEKEERGRGNFPDRFSARQFPNYSSELNVNALLLGDSALYLCASSLWAGTQVNYEQYFGPGTRLTVT.